The entry that follows covers one T cell receptor (beta chain) sequence. This record comes from a study of blood T cell repertoires in COVID-19. V lost 7 bases and J lost 0, with 7 bases in between. The CDR3 extends over 14 amino acids. Germline CDR1 and CDR2: LNHDA and SQIVND (reference sequence). Original handling: Estimates of nucleated cell counts were drawn from the amplification of reference gene primers. Assay: immunoSEQ multiplex PCR; the TCRdb copy retains only in-frame clones and omits some. The V and J calls and clone size are taken from that table; D and trimming were inferred from the DNA. In the table there are about 300,000 clones, about nine tenths of which are singletons. Each participant's cohort was designated according to participant-reported clinical history. A COVID-19 case was met by exposed participants within 2 weeks before study entry.

This sequence was found in a woman aged 45 to 65 who had been exposed to COVID-19. V is TRBV19 and J is TRBJ2-6; D perhaps matches TRBD1 (6 bases). The sample consisted of PBMCs or T cells enriched from blood (not recorded which). The CDR3 nucleotides are TGTGCCAGTACCAGGGGCTCTGGGGCCAACGTCCTGACTTTC. Residues: CASTRGSGANVLTF.